This entry describes one TCR beta chain. The data stem from a study of blood T cell repertoires in COVID-19. Looking at the study overall: Acute and convalescent COVID-19 samples came from the United States, Italy and Spain. In each case, the material was cDNA or gDNA derived from T cells, B-cell-depleted T cells, or PBMCs.

In the authors' workflow: Amplification with reference gene primers provided the estimates of nucleated cell counts. Sequenced by immunoSEQ multiplex PCR; TCRdb stores in-frame clones only, minus some. That table is the source of V, J and clone size, and D and trimming were worked out from the DNA. Here the sample spans around 460,000 clones, 85% to 90% being singletons. V dropped 7 bases and J dropped 6 bases, with 16 bases sitting between them. The CDR3 totals 15 residues. CDR1 and CDR2 (germline): LNHDA, SQIVND (reference sequence). Seattle's cohort entered during active infection and was followed longitudinally.

The sample was peripheral blood. The V and J genes are TRBV19 and TRBJ1-6; D is undetermined. This receptor was obtained from a man aged 18-30 years with COVID-19, enrolled during active disease. The CDR3 DNA follows: TGTGCCAGTAAAGAAGACTCAAACTCTAATTCACCCCTCCACTTT. Protein sequence: CASKEDSNSNSPLHF.